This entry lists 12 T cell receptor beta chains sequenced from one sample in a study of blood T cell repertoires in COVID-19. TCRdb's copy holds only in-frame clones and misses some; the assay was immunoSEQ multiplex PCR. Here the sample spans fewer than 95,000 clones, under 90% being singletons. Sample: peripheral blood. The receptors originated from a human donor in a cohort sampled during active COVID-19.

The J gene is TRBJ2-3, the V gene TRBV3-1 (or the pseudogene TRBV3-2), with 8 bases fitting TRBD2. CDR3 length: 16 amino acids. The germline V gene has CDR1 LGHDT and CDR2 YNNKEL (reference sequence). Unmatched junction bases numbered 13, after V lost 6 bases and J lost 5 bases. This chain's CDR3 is CASSPGLAPRGDTQYF. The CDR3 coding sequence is TGTGCCAGCAGTCCTGGACTAGCCCCCCGGGGAGATACGCAGTATTTT.

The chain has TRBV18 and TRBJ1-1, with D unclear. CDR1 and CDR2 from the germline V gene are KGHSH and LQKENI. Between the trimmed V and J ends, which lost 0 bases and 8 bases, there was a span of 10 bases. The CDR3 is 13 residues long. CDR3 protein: CASSPPGRPEAFF. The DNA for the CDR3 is TGTGCCAGCTCACCACCGGGGAGGCCGGAAGCTTTCTTT.

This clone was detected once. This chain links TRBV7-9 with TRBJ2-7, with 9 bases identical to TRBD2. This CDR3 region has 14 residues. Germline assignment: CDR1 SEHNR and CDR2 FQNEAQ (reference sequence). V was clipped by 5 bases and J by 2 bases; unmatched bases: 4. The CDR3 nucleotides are TGTGCCAGCAGCGGCGGGGGGGCCGCCTACGAGCAGTACTTC. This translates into CASSGGGAAYEQYF.

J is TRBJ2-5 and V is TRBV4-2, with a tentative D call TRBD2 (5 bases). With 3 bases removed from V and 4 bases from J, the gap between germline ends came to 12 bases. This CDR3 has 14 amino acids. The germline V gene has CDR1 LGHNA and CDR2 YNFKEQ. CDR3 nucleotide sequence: TGTGCCAGCAGCCAGGGGAGCTGGGGAGAGACCCAGTACTTC. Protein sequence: CASSQGSWGETQYF.

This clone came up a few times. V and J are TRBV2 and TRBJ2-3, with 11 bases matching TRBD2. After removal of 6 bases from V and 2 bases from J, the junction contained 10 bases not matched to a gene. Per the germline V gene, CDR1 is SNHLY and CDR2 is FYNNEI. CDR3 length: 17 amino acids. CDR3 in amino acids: CASREASGGPYTDTQYF. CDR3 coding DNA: TGTGCCAGCAGAGAGGCTAGCGGGGGGCCATACACAGATACGCAGTATTTT.

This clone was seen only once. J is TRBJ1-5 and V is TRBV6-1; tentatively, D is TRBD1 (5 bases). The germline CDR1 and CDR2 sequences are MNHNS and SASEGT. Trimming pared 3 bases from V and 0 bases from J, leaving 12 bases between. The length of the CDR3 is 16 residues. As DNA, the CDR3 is TGTGCCAGCAGTGACGATGTAGGGGATAGCAATCAGCCCCAGCATTTT. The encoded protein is CASSDDVGDSNQPQHF.

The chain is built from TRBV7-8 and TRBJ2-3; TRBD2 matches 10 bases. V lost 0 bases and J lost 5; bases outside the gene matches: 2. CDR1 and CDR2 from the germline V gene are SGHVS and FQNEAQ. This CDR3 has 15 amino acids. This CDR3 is CASSLALAGKDTQYF. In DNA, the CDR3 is TGTGCCAGCAGCTTAGCACTAGCGGGGAAAGATACGCAGTATTTT.

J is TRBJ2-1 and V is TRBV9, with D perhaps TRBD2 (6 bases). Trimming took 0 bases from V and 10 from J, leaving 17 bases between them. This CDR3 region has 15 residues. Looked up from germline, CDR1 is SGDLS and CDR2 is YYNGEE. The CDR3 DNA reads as TGTGCCAGCAGCGTAGGAGGGGAGATCCGGGGGGAGCAGTTCTTC. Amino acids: CASSVGGEIRGEQFF.

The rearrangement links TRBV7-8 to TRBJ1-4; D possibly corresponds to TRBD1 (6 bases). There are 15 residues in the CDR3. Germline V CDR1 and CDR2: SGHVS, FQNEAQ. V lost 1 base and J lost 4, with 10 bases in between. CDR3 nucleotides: TGTGCCAGCAGCTTAGATACAGGGCTTAATGAAAAACTGTTTTTT. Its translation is CASSLDTGLNEKLFF.

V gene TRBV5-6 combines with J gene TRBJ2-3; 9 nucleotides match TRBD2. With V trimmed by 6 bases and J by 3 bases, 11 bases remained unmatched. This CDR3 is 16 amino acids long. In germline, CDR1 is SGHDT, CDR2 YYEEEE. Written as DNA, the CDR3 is TGTGCCAGCAACGCAAACGGACTAGCGTCGACAGATACGCAGTATTTT. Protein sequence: CASNANGLASTDTQYF.

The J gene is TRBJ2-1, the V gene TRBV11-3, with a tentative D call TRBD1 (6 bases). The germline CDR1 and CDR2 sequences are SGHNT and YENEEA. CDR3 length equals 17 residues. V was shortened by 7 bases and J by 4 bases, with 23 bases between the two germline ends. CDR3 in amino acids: CASTVSYWTDDYNEQFF. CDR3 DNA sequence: TGTGCCAGCACTGTCTCCTATTGGACAGACGATTACAATGAGCAGTTCTTC.

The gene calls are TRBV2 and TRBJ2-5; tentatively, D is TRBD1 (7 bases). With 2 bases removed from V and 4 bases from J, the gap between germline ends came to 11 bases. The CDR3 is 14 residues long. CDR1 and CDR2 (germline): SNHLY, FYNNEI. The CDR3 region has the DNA TGTGCCAGCAGTGAACGCGGGGACAGAGAGACCCAGTACTTC. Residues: CASSERGDRETQYF.